A single sample is the source of the 31 T cell receptor beta chains below, sequenced in a study of T cell responses to AZD1222 COVID-19 vaccine (dated by TCRdb to the early 2020s). The time point label here, explained by the study, means: baseline before first vaccination. Library generation was performed with the immunoSEQ multiplex PCR assay. The clones in this table, taken by TCRdb from immuneACCESS, are in-frame only. Not every clone is retained; where verified, under half of the shortfall comes from an unresolved V gene, and the cause of the rest is unknown. In this sample the table shows about 68,000 clones, 85% to 90% of which occur a single time. The biggest ten clones account for roughly 7.3% of the sample. The material was peripheral blood, obtained on day 0 of AZD1222 vaccination. The receptors derive from an adult in good health.

The count of this clone is one. The V and J genes are TRBV6-2 or TRBV6-3 and TRBJ2-1; TRBD2 aligns across 7 bases. The germline V gene has CDR1 MNHEY and CDR2 SVGEGT. Losses at the gene ends were 2 bases for V and 1 base for J; bases not matched to a gene: 8. This CDR3 is built from 17 residues. The CDR3 DNA reads TGTGCCAGCAGTTACATGCGCGGGAGTCGGTCCTACAATGAGCAGTTCTTC. This gives the protein CASSYMRGSRSYNEQFF.

The chain uses TRBV19 and TRBJ1-1; possibly TRBD1 for D (5 bases). V lost 4 bases, J lost 6 bases, and 15 bases lay in between. The CDR3 spans 14 residues. Germline V CDR1 and CDR2: LNHDA, SQIVND (reference sequence). CDR3 coding DNA: TGTGCCAGTAGTAGGGGAGGGGATTTCGCTGAAGCTTTCTTT. This translates into CASSRGGDFAEAFF.

The chain combines TRBV2 with TRBJ2-7, with D tentatively TRBD1 or TRBD2 (5 bases each). The length of the CDR3 is 13 residues. V was shortened by 5 bases and J by 3 bases, with 11 bases between the two germline ends. CDR1 is SNHLY and CDR2 is FYNNEI in the germline V gene. This chain's CDR3 is CASSSGTVYEQYF. CDR3 nucleotide sequence: TGTGCCAGCAGTTCCGGGACGGTCTACGAGCAGTACTTC.

This chain uses TRBV27 with TRBJ2-3; the match to TRBD2 covers 10 bases. The CDR3 consists of 14 residues. Per the germline V gene, CDR1 is MNHEY and CDR2 is SMNVEV (reference sequence). With V trimmed by 6 bases and J by 6 bases, 6 bases remained unmatched. The CDR3 sequence is CASSKLAGRDTQYF. The CDR3 DNA follows: TGTGCCAGCAGCAAACTAGCGGGAAGGGATACGCAGTATTTT.

This clone was counted once. The chain recombines TRBV7-2 with TRBJ2-7; D is ambiguous. Germline CDR1 reads SGHTA; CDR2 reads FQGNSA. CDR3 size: 15 residues. V gave up 2 bases and J gave up 1 base, with 12 bases separating them. This CDR3 reads CASSLKDAPSYEQYF. The CDR3 region has the DNA TGTGCCAGCAGCTTAAAGGACGCTCCATCCTACGAGCAGTACTTC.

The chain carries TRBV30 and TRBJ1-1; D is perhaps TRBD1 (5 bases). This CDR3 spans 13 amino acids. CDR1 is GTSNPN and CDR2 is SVGIG in the germline V gene (reference sequence). Between the trimmed V and J ends, which lost 5 bases and 0 bases, there was a span of 10 bases. In DNA, the CDR3 is TGTGCCTGGTCCGACAGCTTGAACACTGAAGCTTTCTTT. Encoded protein: CAWSDSLNTEAFF.

The rearrangement links TRBV4-1 to TRBJ2-2; D remains unclear. There are 16 residues in the CDR3. In germline, CDR1 is MGHRA, CDR2 YSYEKL. The V end was cut by 1 base, the J end by 6 bases, with 15 bases between. The CDR3, as DNA: TGCGCCAGCAGCCAAGGAAACGCCCTCGGGTCCGGGGAGCTGTTTTTT. Residues: CASSQGNALGSGELFF.

This rearrangement joins TRBV9 to TRBJ2-5; TRBD2 might be the D (6 bases). This CDR3 has 14 residues. Germline V gene data show CDR1 as SGDLS and CDR2 as YYNGEE. V dropped 4 bases and J dropped 3 bases, with 13 bases sitting between them. The CDR3 nucleotides are TGTGCCAGCAGCAGAATCGGGGGAGAAGAGACCCAGTACTTC. This encodes CASSRIGGEETQYF.

This sequence joins TRBV19 and TRBJ2-2; D is unresolved. This CDR3 is 13 amino acids long. V dropped 3 bases and J dropped 6 bases, with 8 bases sitting between them. Germline V gene data show CDR1 as LNHDA and CDR2 as SQIVND (reference sequence). CDR3 sequence reads: CASSMVSAGELFF. CDR3 DNA: TGTGCCAGTAGTATGGTTTCGGCCGGGGAGCTGTTTTTT.

The chain links TRBV5-1 to TRBJ1-1; 10 bases fit TRBD1. Germline CDR1 reads SGHRS; CDR2 reads YFSETQ. The CDR3 is 16 residues long. The J segment lost 2 bases and the V segment lost 3 bases, leaving 7 bases of the junction unmatched. The CDR3 DNA reads TGCGCCAGCAGCTGGAGACAGGGGGCAGTAAACACTGAAGCTTTCTTT. Translated, it gives CASSWRQGAVNTEAFF.

The chain is built from TRBV7-9 and TRBJ2-7; D may be TRBD2 (5 bases). With 2 bases removed from V and 3 bases from J, the gap between germline ends came to 11 bases. The germline V gene encodes CDR1 SEHNR and CDR2 FQNEAQ (reference sequence). CDR3 length: 14 residues. This CDR3 reads CASSLSERSYEQYF. The CDR3 nucleotides are TGTGCCAGCAGCTTATCGGAGCGGAGCTACGAGCAGTACTTC.

The CDR3 spells CASEGQGSNTEAFF. The CDR3 region has the DNA TGTGCCAGCGAAGGACAGGGGTCGAACACTGAAGCTTTCTTT. This rearrangement joins TRBV28 to TRBJ1-1; 9 nucleotides match TRBD1. CDR3 size: 14 residues. J was trimmed by 1 base and V by 8 bases; bases with no gene match: 5. CDR1 is MDHEN and CDR2 is SYDVKM in the germline V gene.

The CDR3 region has the DNA TGTGCCAGCTCCCGGTCAGGGGAGTTTGGCTACACCTTC. Translation gives CASSRSGEFGYTF. The genes are TRBV18 and TRBJ1-2; possible D gene TRBD1, 6 bases. V lost 6 bases to trimming and J lost 7 bases, with 15 bases between them. Germline assignment: CDR1 KGHSH and CDR2 LQKENI. This CDR3 has 13 residues.

The rearrangement links TRBV6-6 to TRBJ2-1; perhaps TRBD2 as D (6 bases). The CDR3 has 12 residues. Trimming left V 2 bases short and J 12 bases short, with 11 bases between. Germline loops: CDR1 MNHNY, CDR2 SVGAGI (reference sequence). The CDR3 coding sequence is TGTGCCAGCAGTTACATAGCGGAACGGCAGTTCTTC. Translating gives CASSYIAERQFF.

The chain links TRBV6-5 to TRBJ2-7, with 10 bases identical to TRBD2. J gave up 3 bases and V 7 bases, and 9 bases lay outside the gene matches. The germline V gene has CDR1 MNHEY and CDR2 SVGAGI. CDR3 length equals 15 residues. Here the CDR3 reads CASTKQASGGYEQYF. In DNA, the CDR3 is TGTGCCAGCACAAAACAAGCTAGCGGGGGCTACGAGCAGTACTTC.

This rearrangement joins TRBV19 to TRBJ1-1, with D possibly TRBD1 on 6 matching bases. The CDR3 length is 13 residues. The ends were cut back, 6 bases at V and 7 bases at J, with 15 bases in the middle. Germline CDR1 and CDR2: LNHDA and SQIVND (reference sequence). CDR3 region: CASSHRWGLEAFF. CDR3 bases: TGTGCCAGTAGCCATAGGTGGGGGCTTGAAGCTTTCTTT.

This clone was seen only a few times. V and J are TRBV5-6 and TRBJ1-1; D gene uncertain. V lost 0 bases and J 0 bases, leaving 6 bases between the germline ends. The V gene's germline CDR1 is SGHDT and CDR2 YYEEEE. There are 14 residues in the CDR3. The CDR3, as DNA: TGTGCCAGCAGCTTGGGGCCCCTGAACACTGAAGCTTTCTTT. Encoded protein: CASSLGPLNTEAFF.

V is TRBV18 and J is TRBJ2-3; no firm D call. The germline CDR1 and CDR2 sequences are KGHSH and LQKENI. Trimming removed 1 base at V and 1 base at J, with 9 bases between. The CDR3 length is 15 residues. CDR3 loop: CASSPRRVGTDTQYF. The CDR3 DNA sequence: TGTGCCAGCTCACCACGGAGAGTCGGCACAGATACGCAGTATTTT. Supplemented by reference TRBV18 and TRBJ2-3, the full variable domain reads NAGVMQNPRHLVRRRGQEARLRCSPMKGHSHVYWYRQLPEEGLKFMVYLQKENIIDESGMPKERFSAEFPKEGPSILRIQQVVRGDSAAYFCASSPRRVGTDTQYFGPGTRLTVL.

The genes are TRBV28 and TRBJ2-7, with 13 bases matching TRBD2. The CDR3 contains 17 residues. The J segment lost 4 bases and the V segment lost 7 bases, leaving 13 bases of the junction unmatched. The germline CDR1 and CDR2 sequences are MDHEN and SYDVKM. The CDR3 nucleotides read TGTGCCAGCAAGGGAAGGACTAGCGGGAGAAGGACTTACGAGCAGTACTTC. Protein sequence: CASKGRTSGRRTYEQYF.

This clone was recorded once. The rearrangement links TRBV15 to TRBJ2-2; D not resolved. CDR1 and CDR2 from the germline V gene are LNHNV and YYDKDF (reference sequence). The CDR3 covers 12 residues. Trimming pared 5 bases from V and 4 bases from J, leaving 5 bases between. CDR3 in DNA: TGTGCCACCAGCCAACTCACCGGGGAGCTGTTTTTT. Translating gives CATSQLTGELFF. Using reference TRBV15 and TRBJ2-2 for the parts outside the CDR3, the full variable domain is DAMVIQNPRYQVTQFGKPVTLSCSQTLNHNVMYWYQQKSSQAPKLLFHYYDKDFNNEADTPDNFQSRRPNTSFCFLDIRSPGLGDTAMYLCATSQLTGELFFGEGSRLTVL.

This chain uses TRBV5-4 with TRBJ2-4; 7 positions agree with TRBD1. Germline-derived CDR1 and CDR2 are SGHNT and YYREEE (reference sequence). CDR3 size: 14 residues. V lost 4 bases to trimming and J lost 8 bases; unmatched junction nucleotides: 9. The CDR3 loop is CASSAQGNSDIQYF. In DNA form, the CDR3 reads TGTGCCAGCAGCGCACAGGGGAATTCGGACATTCAGTACTTC.

J is TRBJ1-2 and V is TRBV28; no definite D call. Germline V gives CDR1 MDHEN, CDR2 SYDVKM. The length of the CDR3 is 11 residues. The germline V and J ends were trimmed by 6 bases and 7 bases, with 9 bases remaining between them. The CDR3 region is CASRSAGGYTF. The CDR3 DNA reads as TGTGCCAGCAGATCCGCAGGTGGCTACACCTTC.

The chain has TRBV4-3 and TRBJ1-6; D not certain. This CDR3 has 14 amino acids. CDR1 and CDR2 (germline): LGHNA, YSLEER. Between the trimmed V and J ends, which lost 0 bases and 8 bases, there was a span of 8 bases. As DNA, the CDR3 is TGCGCCAGCAGCCAAGAAAATTCATATTCACCCCTCCACTTT. Translating gives CASSQENSYSPLHF.

This clone was recorded only once. The CDR3 DNA sequence: TGTGCCAGCCTGGACAGAATGAACACTGAAGCTTTCTTT. Translated, it gives CASLDRMNTEAFF. The chain has TRBV18 and TRBJ1-1; perhaps TRBD1 as D (6 bases). Germline CDR1 KGHSH, CDR2 LQKENI. V was cut by 8 bases and J by 0 bases, with 10 bases left in between. The CDR3 is 13 residues long.

There are a few counts of this clone. This rearrangement joins TRBV2 to TRBJ1-5, with D uncertain. The length of the CDR3 is 14 residues. The V gene lost 2 bases and the J gene lost 2 bases, with 7 bases spanning the gap. Germline CDR1 and CDR2: SNHLY and FYNNEI. In DNA form, the CDR3 reads TGTGCCAGCAGTGAATCCGGACGCAATCAGCCCCAGCATTTT. Protein product: CASSESGRNQPQHF.

This chain connects TRBV2 to TRBJ1-1; 7 nucleotides agree with TRBD1. The V gene's germline CDR1 is SNHLY and CDR2 FYNNEI. The trim removed 6 bases at V and 5 bases at J, leaving 12 bases unmatched. The CDR3 is made up of 15 amino acids. This chain's CDR3 is CASRVDRARGTEAFF. The CDR3 region has the DNA TGTGCCAGCAGGGTAGACAGGGCCAGGGGTACTGAAGCTTTCTTT.

This sequence joins TRBV7-6 and TRBJ2-3; 7 bases align to TRBD2. CDR3 length: 16 residues. V was clipped by 5 bases and J by 1 base; unmatched bases: 9. Germline CDR1 is SGHVS and CDR2 is FNYEAQ. The CDR3: CASSPRGDRRTDTQYF. CDR3 coding DNA: TGTGCCAGCAGCCCCCGGGGGGACCGACGCACAGATACGCAGTATTTT.

This chain joins TRBV18 and TRBJ2-5, with 8 bases aligning to TRBD1. Losses at the gene ends were 6 bases for V and 4 bases for J; bases not matched to a gene: 10. From germline, CDR1 is KGHSH and CDR2 LQKENI. This CDR3 has 15 amino acids. For the CDR3, the DNA is TGTGCCAGCTCTCGTGGACAGGGAAGTGGAGAGACCCAGTACTTC. Amino acid sequence: CASSRGQGSGETQYF.

This clone has only a few counts. The chain couples TRBV6-4 to TRBJ2-3, with D possibly being TRBD1 (6 bases). V was pared by 2 bases and J by 5 bases, with 14 bases between. The CDR3 is 15 amino acids. The V gene's germline CDR1 is MRHNA and CDR2 SNTAGT. DNA of the CDR3: TGTGCCAGCAGTGACGGGGGCGGCTCGGGAGATACGCAGTATTTT. Translating it yields CASSDGGGSGDTQYF.

V gene TRBV6-1 combines with J gene TRBJ1-4, with 8 bases identical to TRBD1. CDR3 length: 16 residues. The ends lost 1 base at V and 8 bases at J; junction bases unmatched: 9. Looked up from germline, CDR1 is MNHNS and CDR2 is SASEGT. The CDR3 bases are TGTGCCAGCAGTGAAGGGCAGGGGGCTATAAGAGAAAAACTGTTTTTT. It is translated as CASSEGQGAIREKLFF.

This clone has a handful of counts. This rearrangement joins TRBV2 to TRBJ2-7; D is perhaps TRBD1 or TRBD2 (5 bases each). CDR1 and CDR2 (germline): SNHLY, FYNNEI. Trimming took 5 bases from V and 3 from J, leaving 14 bases between them. The CDR3 runs 14 residues. The CDR3 loop reads CASSSGTGFYEQYF. The CDR3 DNA reads as TGTGCCAGCAGTTCCGGGACGGGGTTCTACGAGCAGTACTTC.